This TCR beta chain was obtained from a study of CD8 T cells in ankylosing spondylitis (dated by TCRdb to about 2017). For the wider study: T cell receptor beta repertoires were profiled in healthy donors and ankylosing spondylitis patients so that disease-linked TCR variants could be found. The whole study cohort included over 85 healthy donors and around 25 ankylosing spondylitis patients. Samples of peripheral blood were taken, and for ankylosing spondylitis patients, synovial fluid was collected as well. Points the paper makes about the study in general: The disease-linked clones had a CD8+ phenotype and were found at relatively low frequencies in peripheral blood. Blood from ankylosing spondylitis patients appeared to be characterized by a TCR beta motif composed of roughly eight highly homologous amino acid variants. According to the report, matched synovial fluid samples from ankylosing spondylitis patients were significantly enriched for the disease-linked clones. Some motif variants had previously been reported in the synovial fluid and blood of reactive arthritis patients, which suggests shared mechanisms of disease initiation.

The instrument was an Illumina HiSeq 2500. TCR beta libraries were prepared by quantitative 5'-RACE with molecular barcodes. On the study's bioinformatics: Disease-linked TCR variants were identified with a new computational method built on a probabilistic model of VDJ rearrangement. TCRdb reanalyzed the raw reads on its own, using fastp at Q25 for trimming and MiXCR for clone calling, and kept in-frame beta chains. Under each unique CDR3 protein, matching rows form one entry showing the most common genes and DNA. The V and J calls and clone size come from TCRdb's table, not from the authors' own analysis. Counted in this sample were 230,000 or so distinct CDR3 sequences; 15% to 20% of them appeared once. About a third of the sample comes from the top ten. Notes on this clonotype: Its antigen is currently not known. There are no base qualities to consult, and no much larger clone falls within one base.

Taken from the germline V gene, the CDR1 and CDR2 loops are SQVTM and ANQGSEA. Germline trimming amounts to 6 bases on V and 3 bases on J, with 7 as the count of junction bases outside the gene matches. Spanning cysteine to phenylalanine, the CDR3 consists of 13 amino acids. Of all the DNA, just the CDR3 is kept, 39 bases in frame from base 1. Specimen: blood, either unsorted or a sorted T cell fraction (not recorded which). This chain joins TRBV29-1 to TRBJ2-7; 8 middle bases align to TRBD2. This receptor was identified in a male donor with ankylosing spondylitis or in good health (not recorded which). The DNA reads as follows: TGCAGCGTCGGACTAGCCAGGGACTACGAGCAGTACTTC. This is translated as CSVGLARDYEQYF.